The rows below give T cell receptor beta chains drawn from one sample of a study of blood T cell repertoires in COVID-19. Clones were sequenced by immunoSEQ multiplex PCR, and TCRdb holds only the in-frame ones, with some missing. The profile shows under 200,000 clones, more than 85% of them singletons. Sequencing was carried out using peripheral blood. All receptors derive from a young man with acute or convalescent COVID-19. The CDR3 runs from the conserved cysteine through the conserved F or W. A D gene is named only where the DNA matches it firmly. Clone size is not always given. Where it is, it says once, few, many or a class for expanded clones.

14	-	TRBJ1-4	TRBV27	-	TGTGCCAGCAGTAAAATGGGGCTAGGCGAAAAACTGTTTTTT	CASSKMGLGEKLFF
15	-	TRBJ2-1	TRBV11-2	-	TGTGCCAGCAGCTCGTTTGCGGGCCTTATGAATGAGCAGTTCTTC	CASSSFAGLMNEQFF
15	-	TRBJ1-4	TRBV7-9	TRBD1	TGTGCCAGCAGGGAACAGGGGACGACTAATGAAAAACTGTTTTTT	CASREQGTTNEKLFF
15	once	TRBJ2-1	TRBV9	-	TGTGCCAGCAGCGTAGGGTTCAGCTCCTACAATGAGCAGTTCTTC	CASSVGFSSYNEQFF
15	-	TRBJ2-3	TRBV6-5	-	TGTGCCAGCAGTTACTTTCGGGGTCCCACAGATACGCAGTATTTT	CASSYFRGPTDTQYF
15	-	TRBJ2-5	TRBV28	TRBD2	TGTGCCAGCAGTCGACTAGCGGAGGCTCAAGAGACCCAGTACTTC	CASSRLAEAQETQYF
15	-	TRBJ2-1	TRBV7-3	TRBD1	TGTGCCAGCAGCCAAATGACAGGGGTGAACAATGAGCAGTTCTTC	CASSQMTGVNNEQFF
16	-	TRBJ1-6	TRBV6-1	-	TGTGCCAGCAGTGACCGGACCGGGACTTTTAATTCACCCCTCCACTTT	CASSDRTGTFNSPLHF
14	few	TRBJ1-6	TRBV4-2	-	TGTGCCAGCAGCCAACGCGATTGGAATTCACCCCTCCACTTT	CASSQRDWNSPLHF
15	-	TRBJ2-1	TRBV27	TRBD1	TGTGCCAGCATCGACCAGGGGGCGGGGAGCAATGAGCAGTTCTTC	CASIDQGAGSNEQFF
13	-	TRBJ1-1	TRBV28	-	TGTGCCAGCAGTTTATCTACAGGGTCTGAAGCTTTCTTT	CASSLSTGSEAFF
17	-	TRBJ2-3	TRBV9	TRBD1	TGTGCCAGCAGCGTAGAAGGCGGACAGGCCAGCACAGATACGCAGTATTTT	CASSVEGGQASTDTQYF
12	-	TRBJ1-4	TRBV28	TRBD1	TGTGCCAGCAGTTTACGGGACAGGGCACTGTTTTTT	CASSLRDRALFF
10	-	TRBJ1-2	TRBV2	-	TGTGCCAGCAGTTATCGGGACATAAACTTC	CASSYRDINF
15	-	TRBJ2-1	TRBV6-5	TRBD2	TGTGCCAGCAGCCCATCAAGCGGGGGAAGGAATGAGCAGTTCTTC	CASSPSSGGRNEQFF
15	once	TRBJ1-2	TRBV19	-	TGTGCCAGTTGGGGCTCAGGGGCCGAGGGCTATGGCTACACCTTC	CASWGSGAEGYGYTF
14	-	TRBJ2-2	TRBV27	-	TGTGCCAGCAGTCAAGGACACTACACCGGGGAGCTGTTTTTT	CASSQGHYTGELFF
18	-	TRBJ2-3	TRBV4-1	TRBD2	TGCGCCAGCAGCCAAGGGGGAGGACTAGCGGGGGGCCCGGATACGCAGTATTTT	CASSQGGGLAGGPDTQYF
13	-	TRBJ1-1	TRBV27	-	TGTGCCACTAAACCGGAGATGAACACTGAAGCTTTCTTT	CATKPEMNTEAFF
16	-	TRBJ2-2	TRBV9	-	TGTGCCAGCAGCTCCCGCCCCCAGGGTATACCCGGGGAGCTGTTTTTT	CASSSRPQGIPGELFF
17	-	TRBJ2-2	TRBV18	TRBD1	TGTGCCAGCTCACCAAATCCGGGACAGGGAGTAACCGGGGAGCTGTTTTTT	CASSPNPGQGVTGELFF
18	-	TRBJ1-1	TRBV21-1	-	TGTGCCAGCAGCTTCAGGGATAGGGGGTACGGGTTGAACACTGAAGCTTTCTTT	CASSFRDRGYGLNTEAFF
14	-	TRBJ2-3	TRBV11-2	TRBD2	TGTGCCAGCAGCTTAAGCGGGGGGACAGATACGCAGTATTTT	CASSLSGGTDTQYF
15	-	TRBJ2-3	TRBV5-1	-	TGCGCCAGCAGCTTGATTCAGGGAAACACAGATACGCAGTATTTT	CASSLIQGNTDTQYF
14	-	TRBJ1-5	TRBV30	TRBD1	TGTGCCTGGAGTGGGACAGGGGGTACTCAGCCCCAGCATTTT	CAWSGTGGTQPQHF
15	-	TRBJ1-6	TRBV3-1/TRBV3-2	TRBD1	TGTGCCAGCACCAAAACAGGGGTGGGTTATTCACCCCTCCACTTT	CASTKTGVGYSPLHF
16	-	TRBJ2-2	TRBV25-1	-	TGTGCCAGCAGTGAATTTAGGACATCAAACACCGGGGAGCTGTTTTTT	CASSEFRTSNTGELFF
13	-	TRBJ1-1	TRBV6-1	-	TGTGCCAGCAGTGAAGGTCAGAACACTGAAGCTTTCTTT	CASSEGQNTEAFF
16	-	TRBJ2-5	TRBV3-1/TRBV3-2	TRBD2	TGTGCCAGCAGACGGCAGACTAGCGGGGGTGGAGAGACCCAGTACTTC	CASRRQTSGGGETQYF
13	-	TRBJ1-5	TRBV6-5	-	TGTGCCAGCAGCGCCTATAGCAATCAGCCCCAGCATTTT	CASSAYSNQPQHF